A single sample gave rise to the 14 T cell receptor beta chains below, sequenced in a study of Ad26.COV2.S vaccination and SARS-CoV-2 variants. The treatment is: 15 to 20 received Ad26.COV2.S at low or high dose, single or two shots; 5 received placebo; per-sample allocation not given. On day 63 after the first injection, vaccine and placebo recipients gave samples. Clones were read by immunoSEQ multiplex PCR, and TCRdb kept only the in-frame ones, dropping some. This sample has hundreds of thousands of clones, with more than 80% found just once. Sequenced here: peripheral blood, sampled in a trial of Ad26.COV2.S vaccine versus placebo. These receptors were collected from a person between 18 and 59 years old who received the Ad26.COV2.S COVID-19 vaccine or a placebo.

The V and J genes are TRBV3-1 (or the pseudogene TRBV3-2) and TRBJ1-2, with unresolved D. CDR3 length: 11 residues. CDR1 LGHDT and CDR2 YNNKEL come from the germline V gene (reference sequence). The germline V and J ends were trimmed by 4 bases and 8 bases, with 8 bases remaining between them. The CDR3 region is CASSLGGGYTF. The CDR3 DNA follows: TGTGCCAGCAGCCTCGGCGGGGGCTACACCTTC.

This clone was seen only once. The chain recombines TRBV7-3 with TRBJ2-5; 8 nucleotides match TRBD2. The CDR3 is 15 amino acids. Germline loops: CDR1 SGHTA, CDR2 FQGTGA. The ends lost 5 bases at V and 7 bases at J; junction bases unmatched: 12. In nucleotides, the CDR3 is TGTGCCAGCAGCCCCCAGGCGGGGGGCCGCGCGACCCAGTACTTC. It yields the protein CASSPQAGGRATQYF.

CDR3 DNA: TGTGCCGGGGGACAGGGAACGAACACTGAAGCTTTCTTT. This translates into CAGGQGTNTEAFF. The chain carries TRBV6-6 and TRBJ1-1; 9 positions match TRBD1. The V gene end was trimmed by 11 bases and the J gene end by 1 base; junction bases not matched to a gene: 5. CDR3 length equals 13 residues. From germline, CDR1 is MNHNY and CDR2 SVGAGI (reference sequence).

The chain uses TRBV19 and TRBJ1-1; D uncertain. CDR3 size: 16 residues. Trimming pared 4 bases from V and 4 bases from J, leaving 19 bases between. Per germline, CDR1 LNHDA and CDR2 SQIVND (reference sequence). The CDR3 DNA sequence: TGTGCCAGTAGTACTGTGCTGGGGTTAAGTACCACTGAAGCTTTCTTT. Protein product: CASSTVLGLSTTEAFF.

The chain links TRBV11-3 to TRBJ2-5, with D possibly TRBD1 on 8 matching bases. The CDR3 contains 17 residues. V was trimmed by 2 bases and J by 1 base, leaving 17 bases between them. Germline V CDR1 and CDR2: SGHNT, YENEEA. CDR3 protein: CASSLRTGTTLQETQYF. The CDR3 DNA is TGTGCCAGCAGCTTAAGGACAGGGACTACCCTCCAAGAGACCCAGTACTTC.

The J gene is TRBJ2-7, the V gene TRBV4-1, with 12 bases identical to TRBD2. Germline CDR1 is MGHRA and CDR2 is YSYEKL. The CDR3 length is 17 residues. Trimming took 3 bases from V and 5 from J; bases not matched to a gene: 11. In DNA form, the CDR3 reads TGCGCCAGCAGCCAGGCGCCTCTAGCGGGGGGGCCTCACGAGCAGTACTTC. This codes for CASSQAPLAGGPHEQYF.

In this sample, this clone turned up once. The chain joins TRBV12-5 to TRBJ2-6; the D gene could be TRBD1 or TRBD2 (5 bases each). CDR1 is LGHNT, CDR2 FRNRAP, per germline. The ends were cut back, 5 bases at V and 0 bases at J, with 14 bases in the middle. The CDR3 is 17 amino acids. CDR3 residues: CASGHRDGPSGANVLTF. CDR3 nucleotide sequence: TGTGCTAGTGGTCACCGGGACGGTCCCTCTGGGGCCAACGTCCTGACTTTC.

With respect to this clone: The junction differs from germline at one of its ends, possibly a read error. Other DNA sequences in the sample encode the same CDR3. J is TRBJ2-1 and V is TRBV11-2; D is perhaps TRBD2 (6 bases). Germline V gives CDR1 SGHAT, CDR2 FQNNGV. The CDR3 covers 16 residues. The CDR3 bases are TGTGCCAGCAGCCCAGGAGGGGCAGCGACCTACAATGAGCAATTCTTC. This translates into CASSPGGAATYNEQFF.

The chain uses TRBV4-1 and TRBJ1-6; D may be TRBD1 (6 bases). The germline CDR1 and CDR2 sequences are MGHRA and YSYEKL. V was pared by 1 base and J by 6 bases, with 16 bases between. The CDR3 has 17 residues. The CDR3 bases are TGCGCCAGCAGCCAAGGACAGGCCCGTACCCTTAATTCACCCCTCCACTTT. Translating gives CASSQGQARTLNSPLHF.

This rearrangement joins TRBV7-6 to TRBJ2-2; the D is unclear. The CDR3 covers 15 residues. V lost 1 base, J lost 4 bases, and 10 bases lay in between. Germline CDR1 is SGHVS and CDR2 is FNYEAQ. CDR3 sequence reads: CASSLEAGSTGELFF. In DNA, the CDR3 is TGTGCCAGCAGCTTAGAGGCAGGTTCCACCGGGGAGCTGTTTTTT.

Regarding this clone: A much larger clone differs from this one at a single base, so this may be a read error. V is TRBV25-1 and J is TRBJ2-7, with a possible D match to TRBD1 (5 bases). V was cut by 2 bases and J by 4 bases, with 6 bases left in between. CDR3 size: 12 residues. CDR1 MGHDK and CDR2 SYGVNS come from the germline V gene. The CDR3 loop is CASSEQGYEQYF. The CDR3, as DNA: TGTGCCAGCAGTGAACAGGGATACGAGCAGTACTTC.

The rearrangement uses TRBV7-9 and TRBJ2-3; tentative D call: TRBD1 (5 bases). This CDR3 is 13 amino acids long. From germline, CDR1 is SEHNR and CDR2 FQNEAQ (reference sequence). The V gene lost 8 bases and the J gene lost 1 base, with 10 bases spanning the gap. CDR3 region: CASFLGRTDTQYF. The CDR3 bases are TGTGCCAGCTTCCTGGGGCGCACAGATACGCAGTATTTT.

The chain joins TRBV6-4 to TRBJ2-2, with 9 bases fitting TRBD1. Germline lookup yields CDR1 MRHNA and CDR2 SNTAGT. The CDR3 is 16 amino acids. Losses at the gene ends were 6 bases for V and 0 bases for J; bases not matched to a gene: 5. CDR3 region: CASRLQGATNTGELFF. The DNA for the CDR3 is TGTGCCAGCAGACTACAGGGGGCCACGAACACCGGGGAGCTGTTTTTT.

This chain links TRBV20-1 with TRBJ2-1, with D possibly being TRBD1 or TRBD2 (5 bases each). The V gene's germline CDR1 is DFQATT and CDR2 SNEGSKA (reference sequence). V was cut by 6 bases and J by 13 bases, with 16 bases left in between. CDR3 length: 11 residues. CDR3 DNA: TGCAGTGCGACCGGGACGCCGGGCCAGTTCTTC. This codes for CSATGTPGQFF.